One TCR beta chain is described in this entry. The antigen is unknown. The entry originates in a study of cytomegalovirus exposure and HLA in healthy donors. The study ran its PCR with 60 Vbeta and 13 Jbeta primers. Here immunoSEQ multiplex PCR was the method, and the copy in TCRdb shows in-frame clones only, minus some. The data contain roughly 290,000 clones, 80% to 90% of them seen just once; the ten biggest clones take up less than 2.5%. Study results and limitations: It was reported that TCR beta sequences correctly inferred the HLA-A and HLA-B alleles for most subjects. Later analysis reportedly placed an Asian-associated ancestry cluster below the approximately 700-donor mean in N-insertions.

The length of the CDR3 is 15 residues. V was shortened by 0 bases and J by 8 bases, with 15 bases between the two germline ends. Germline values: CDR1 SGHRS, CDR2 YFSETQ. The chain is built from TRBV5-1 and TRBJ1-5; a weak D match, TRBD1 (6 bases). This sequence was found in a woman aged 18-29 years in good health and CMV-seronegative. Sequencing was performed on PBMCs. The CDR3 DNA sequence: TGCGCCAGCAGCTTGGGACAGGCGTCCGGGGAGCCCCAGCATTTT. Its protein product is CASSLGQASGEPQHF.